Below, one TCR beta chain is given with its context. Its antigen is not known. It is unclear where the CDR3 begins or ends on the DNA, so no DNA is shown, and the CDR3 is as TCRdb lists it. The CDR3 is made up of 14 amino acids, end residues included. The germline V gene encodes CDR1 MDHEN and CDR2 SYDVKM. This specimen belongs to a study of Ad26.COV2.S vaccination and SARS-CoV-2 variants. Study-wide findings and caveats: Vaccinees and placebo recipients showed similar non-spike TCR breadth.

TCRdb's copy holds only in-frame clones and misses some; the assay was immunoSEQ multiplex PCR. In the table there are hundreds of thousands of clones, 75% to 90% of which are singletons. Treatment defined: roughly 20 received Ad26.COV2.S at low or high dose, single or two shots; about 5 received placebo; per-sample allocation not given. It was on day 63 after the first vaccine or placebo injection that samples were taken. In the vaccine, an Ad26 vector expressed the SARS-CoV-2 spike of the Wuhan strain. Source: peripheral blood, taken in a trial of Ad26.COV2.S vaccine versus placebo. The chain is built from TRBV28 and TRBJ1-5; the table's D gene call, TRBD1, was not cross checked with the DNA. This sequence originates from a person between 18 and 65 years old who received the Ad26.COV2.S COVID-19 vaccine or a placebo. The chain's CDR3 is CASSSSTGGQPQHF.